This TCR beta chain was sequenced for a study of T cell repertoires in cytomegalovirus infection. About the research overall: CMV infection together with matching HLA type was indicated by public TCR beta signatures. Study-level results: Cumulated frequencies of public TCR beta families served to identify carriers of CMV plus the relevant HLA. HLA-C-restricted, CMV-specific TCR beta clonotypes were dominant ex vivo.

TCRdb independently ran MiXCR on the reads; one entry per CDR3 protein. The table records under 800,000 distinct CDR3 sequences, about 24% of them present only once. Of note for this clonotype: Its antigen remains unidentified. A much larger clone is a single base away; this may be a read error. A read error is likely, as this CDR3 ends without the conserved phenylalanine or tryptophan.

Germline-derived CDR1 and CDR2 are SGHVS and FQNEAQ. CDR3 size: 16 residues. The ends lost 4 bases at V and 4 bases at J; junction bases unmatched: 9. The sequenced sample was CD8+ T cells from PBMCs. The source of this sequence is a human donor in good health (CMV status not recorded). Some clones in this sample may be carry-over from other donors' samples. J is TRBJ2-7 and V is TRBV7-8, with 11 nucleotides matching TRBD1. Written as DNA, the CDR3 is TGTGCCAGCAGCTCCCTTGGGGGACAGGGGGGATACGAGCAGTACATC. Amino acid sequence: CASSSLGGQGGYEQYI.